This T cell receptor (beta chain) was captured in a study of cytomegalovirus exposure and HLA in healthy donors. The overall study: Per a later analysis, the approximately 620 first-cohort and 120 validation repertoires shared one platform. Whole-study findings and limits: The study labeled fewer than 200 TCR beta chains cytomegalovirus-associated. The majority of TCR sequences were rare, yet some public TCRs appeared in many donors. Diagnosis of cytomegalovirus status made by the classifier reportedly showed high specificity and sensitivity.

Sequenced by immunoSEQ multiplex PCR; TCRdb stores in-frame clones only, minus some. The sample records 75,000 to 85,000 clones, more than 75% being singletons. Details on this clone: Its antigen is unknown.

The sequencing input was PBMCs. The source is a man younger than 45 in good health and CMV-seronegative.

The CDR3 is CSGSSGQQNTEAFF. The CDR3 nucleotides read TGCAGCGGCAGTTCGGGACAGCAAAACACTGAAGCTTTCTTT. The genes are TRBV29-1 and TRBJ1-1; 7 nucleotides align to TRBD1. From germline, CDR1 is SQVTM and CDR2 ANQGSEA. The CDR3 extends over 14 amino acids. The V and J ends lost 7 bases and 2 bases, in that order; junction bases with no gene match: 10.